The sequence of this T cell receptor beta chain was determined in a study of blood T cell repertoires in COVID-19 (dated by TCRdb to about 2020). Notes on the research overall: Samples from collaborators originated in the United States, Italy and Spain and spanned both the acute and convalescent phases of COVID-19. The repertoires were released in a freely available public database intended as a resource for research on the immune response to SARS-CoV-2. Nearly every sample came with metadata listing a de-identified subject ID, COVID-19 status, age in years and sex. Deeply sampled blood TCRbeta repertoires from subjects exposed to, actively infected with, or recovered from COVID-19 were included in the dataset. Where HLA class I and class II types were available, the types were taken from metadata supplied by the sample provider, not from assay-based typing. The material from the prospective study consisted of cDNA or gDNA derived from T cells, B-cell-depleted T cells, or PBMCs. The samples were drawn from two sources: the first 160 participants of the ongoing ImmuneRACE study, and 1,254 subjects contributed by 6 global collaborators. Overall study results and their limits: The quantity of clinical and demographic metadata differed by source and by participant and was supplied without curation.

Concerning this clone: The clone's antigen remains unknown. Base qualities are missing; no much larger clone stands one base away.

At one collaborating source in Seattle, patients were enrolled during active infection and were followed longitudinally through the course of disease. Each collaborating institution followed its own protocols to collect whole blood in K2EDTA tubes. For TCRbeta analysis, collaborators shipped samples in one of three forms: frozen whole blood, isolated PBMCs, or DNA extracted from either of those sample types. The immunoSEQ Assay, a bias-controlled multiplex PCR, was used to amplify TCRbeta CDR3 regions from genomic DNA. The study's own analysis went as follows. Nucleated cell counts per sample were estimated from amplification of reference gene primers within the assay. Sequence reads were collapsed and filtered to measure the absolute abundance of every unique TCRbeta CDR3 rearrangement. For each sample, productive Simpson clonality was calculated as the square root of Simpson's diversity index across productive rearrangements. The table comes from immuneACCESS by way of TCRdb, which keeps in-frame sequences with V and J called. Part of the clones is missing from these tables; in studies checked, under half for an unresolved V gene and the rest for unknown reasons. The D gene and trimming were derived from the DNA, and the V and J assignments and clone size from that table. Here the sample has fewer than 350,000 clones; 80% to 90% occur a single time. The ten largest clonotypes hold about an eighth of the sample.

Specimen: peripheral blood. The receptor was isolated from a woman between 65 and 79 years old with COVID-19, enrolled during active disease.

The DNA is TGTGCCAGCAGCACGAGGGACTCAAACACCGGGGAGCTGTTTTTT. This yields the protein CASSTRDSNTGELFF. The chain uses TRBV9 and TRBJ2-2, with TRBD2 tentatively as D gene (6 bases match). The CDR1 and CDR2 encoded by the germline V gene are SGDLS and YYNGEE. V is clipped by 4 bases and J by 2 bases, and the sequence between their germline boundaries is 12 bases long. From the cysteine up to the phenylalanine, the CDR3 has a length of 15 residues. Of the read, only the CDR3 DNA is kept; its 45 bases are in frame from base 1.